Described below is a single TCR beta chain sequence and its context. This specimen belongs to a study of blood T cell repertoires in COVID-19. Study overall: The cDNA or gDNA used as material had been derived from T cells, B-cell-depleted T cells, or PBMCs.

Authors' analysis steps: Estimation of nucleated cell counts was performed using reference gene primer amplification. Method: immunoSEQ multiplex PCR; TCRdb's copy keeps in-frame clones and lacks some. The D gene and trimming were derived from the DNA, and the V and J assignments and clone size from that table. The sample contains 40,000 to 65,000 clones, 78% of which appear only once. The CDR3 spans 14 residues. This TCR was sampled from a human donor with active or convalescent COVID-19. The donor label of this sample is uncertain. The J gene is TRBJ2-7, the V gene TRBV21-1; the table calls TRBD1, which could not be checked here. TRBV21-1 is reported as a pseudogene. Material: peripheral blood. The CDR3: CASSKRQGNGEQYF. The CDR3, as DNA: TGTGCCAGCAGCAAAAGGCAGGGTAATGGCGAGCAGTACTTC.